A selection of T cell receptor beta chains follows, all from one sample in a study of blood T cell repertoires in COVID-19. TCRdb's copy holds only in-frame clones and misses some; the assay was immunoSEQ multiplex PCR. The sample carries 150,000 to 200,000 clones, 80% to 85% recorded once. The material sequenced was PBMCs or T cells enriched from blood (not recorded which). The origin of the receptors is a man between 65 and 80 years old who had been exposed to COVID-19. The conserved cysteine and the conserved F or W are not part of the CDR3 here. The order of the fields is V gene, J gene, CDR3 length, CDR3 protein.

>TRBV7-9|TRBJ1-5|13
ASSLGDYSNQPQH
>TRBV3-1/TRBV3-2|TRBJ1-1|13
ASSRKDRDSSEAF
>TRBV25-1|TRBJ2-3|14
ASSEWGTYRPDTQY
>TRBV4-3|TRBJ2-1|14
ASSPSGTQIYNEQF
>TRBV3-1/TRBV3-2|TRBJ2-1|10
ASSPRGGEQF
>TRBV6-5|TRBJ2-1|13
ASSYQRTGGNEQF
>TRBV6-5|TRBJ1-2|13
ASSWTGTENYGYT
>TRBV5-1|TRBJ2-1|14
ASSRGGKGPVAEQF
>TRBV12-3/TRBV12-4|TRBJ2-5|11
ASGQSYQETQY
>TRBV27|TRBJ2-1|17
ASSLTSGRAPSSYNEQF
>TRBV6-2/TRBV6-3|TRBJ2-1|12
ASSTSGRRNEQF
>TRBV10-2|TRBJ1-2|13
ASSETTGLFYGYT
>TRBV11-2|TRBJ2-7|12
ASSLVEPSYEQY
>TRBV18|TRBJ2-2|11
ASSPIDTGELF
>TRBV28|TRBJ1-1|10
ASRTRNTEAF
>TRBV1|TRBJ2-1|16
TSSPLEGGTFRENEQF
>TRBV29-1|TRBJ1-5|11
SVLTGANQPQH
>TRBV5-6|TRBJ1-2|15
ASSLGDRGVYHYGYT
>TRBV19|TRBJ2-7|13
ASSTPRSHPYEQY
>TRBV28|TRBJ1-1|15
ASSLYGQGALNTEAF
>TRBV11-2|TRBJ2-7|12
ASSETGGEYEQY
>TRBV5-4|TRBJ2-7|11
ASSLSSSYEQY
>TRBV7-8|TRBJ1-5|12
ASSFSGTDQPQH
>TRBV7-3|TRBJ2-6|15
ASSLGGLGSGANVLT
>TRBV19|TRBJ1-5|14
ASSPRTGGSNQPQH
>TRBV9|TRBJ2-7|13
ASSVEGTGSYEQY
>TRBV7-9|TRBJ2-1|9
ASSSSEGQF
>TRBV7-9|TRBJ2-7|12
ASSPTGLSYEQY
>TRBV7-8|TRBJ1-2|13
ASSFGTGGRYGYT
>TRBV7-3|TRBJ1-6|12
ASSLLQGVSPLH
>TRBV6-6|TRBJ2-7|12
ASSLGLADYEQY
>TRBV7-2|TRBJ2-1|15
ASSGGASAGGDNEQF
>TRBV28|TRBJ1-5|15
AIRRDRGQYSNQPQH
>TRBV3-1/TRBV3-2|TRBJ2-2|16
ASSPGLAGAANTGELF
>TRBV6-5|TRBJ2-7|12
ASSDSGRAYEQY
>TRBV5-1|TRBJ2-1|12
ASRSGSPGSEQF
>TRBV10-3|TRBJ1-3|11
ATLEMGGNTIY
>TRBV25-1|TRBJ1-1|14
ASSEFKVPGETDAF
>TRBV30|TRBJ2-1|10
AWGSGASEQF
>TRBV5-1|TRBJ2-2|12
ASDQGARSGELF
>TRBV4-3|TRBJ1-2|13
ASSPYRDSLNGYT
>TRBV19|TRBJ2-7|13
ASSLGQGGSYEQY
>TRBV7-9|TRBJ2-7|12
ASSLSTVTYEQY
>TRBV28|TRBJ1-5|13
ASSRTGGLNQPQH
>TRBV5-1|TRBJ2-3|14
ASSGGTDSGTDTQY
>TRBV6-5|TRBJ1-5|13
ASSPGTGTNQPQH
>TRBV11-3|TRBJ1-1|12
ASSSLMRGTEAF
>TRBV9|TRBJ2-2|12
ASSVGQGPRELF
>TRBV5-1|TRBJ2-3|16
ASSYDPGQGARADTQY
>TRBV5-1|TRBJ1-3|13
ASSPEGSSGNTIY
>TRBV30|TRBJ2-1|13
AWDVGGRLHNEQF
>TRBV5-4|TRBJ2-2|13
ASSFQGRLTGELF
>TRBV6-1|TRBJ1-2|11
ASSEGLSYGYT